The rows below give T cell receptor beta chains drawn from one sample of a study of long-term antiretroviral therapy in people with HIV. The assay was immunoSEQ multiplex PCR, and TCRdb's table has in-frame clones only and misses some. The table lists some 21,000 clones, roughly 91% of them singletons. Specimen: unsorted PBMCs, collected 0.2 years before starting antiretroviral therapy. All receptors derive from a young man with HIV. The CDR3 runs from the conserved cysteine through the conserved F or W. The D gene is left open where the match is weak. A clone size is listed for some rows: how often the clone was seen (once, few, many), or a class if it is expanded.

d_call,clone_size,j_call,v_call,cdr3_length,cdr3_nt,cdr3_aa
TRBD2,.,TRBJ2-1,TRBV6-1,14,TGTGCCAGCAGTGGCGTGGGGGGGAACAATGAGCAGTTCTTC,CASSGVGGNNEQFF
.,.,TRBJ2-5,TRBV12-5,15,TGTGCTAGTGGTTTGAGGTCGGGAGTGGAAGAGACCCAGTACTTC,CASGLRSGVEETQYF
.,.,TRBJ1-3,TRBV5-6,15,TGTGCCAGCAGCTTTAGGACAACGAGGGGAAACACCATATATTTT,CASSFRTTRGNTIYF
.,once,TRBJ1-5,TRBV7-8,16,TGTGCCAGCAGCTTATTAGAGGGCGGCGGGGGATTGCCCCAGCATTTT,CASSLLEGGGGLPQHF
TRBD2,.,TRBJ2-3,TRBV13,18,TGTGCCAGCAGCTTAGTCCCAAGGTCAGCGGGAGGAACAGATACGCAGTATTTT,CASSLVPRSAGGTDTQYF
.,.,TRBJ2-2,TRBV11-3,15,TGTGCCAGCAGCCCAGATGGGGGTGACACCGGGGAGCTGTTTTTT,CASSPDGGDTGELFF
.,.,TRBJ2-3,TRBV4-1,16,TGCGCCAGCAGCTATCCCCTGGGGGTGACCACAGATACGCAGTATTTT,CASSYPLGVTTDTQYF
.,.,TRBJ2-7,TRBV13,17,TGTGCCAGCAGCTTAGGAGGGGGATTGGGCCCACCCTACGAGCAGTACTTC,CASSLGGGLGPPYEQYF
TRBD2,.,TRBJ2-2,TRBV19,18,TGTGCCAGTAGGTCCACCCTGAGACTAGCGGGAGAGGGCGGGGAGCTGTTTTTT,CASRSTLRLAGEGGELFF
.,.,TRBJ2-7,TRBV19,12,TGTGCCAGTGGTCTCCCCGCGGGGGAGCAGTACTTC,CASGLPAGEQYF
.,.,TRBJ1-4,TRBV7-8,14,TGTGCCAGCAGTATACAGGGACCCAATGAAAAACTGTTTTTT,CASSIQGPNEKLFF
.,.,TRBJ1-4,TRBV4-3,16,TGCGCCAGCAGCCAAGACCCGGGACGGACTAATGAAAAACTGTTTTTT,CASSQDPGRTNEKLFF
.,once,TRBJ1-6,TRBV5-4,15,TGTGCCAGCAGCGCCGGACAAACGTTTAATTCACCCCTCCACTTT,CASSAGQTFNSPLHF